Following are 11 T cell receptor beta chains from one sample sequenced in a study of T-cell reconstitution after alpha-beta-depleted transplantation in children. Using unique molecular identifiers, the investigators prepared the TCRbeta library. TCRdb ran MiXCR on the PCR reads and lists one entry per CDR3 protein. The sample includes fewer than 550,000 distinct CDR3 sequences, 9.5% to 13% of them seen just once. Sequencing used PBMCs from the stem cell graft donor, obtained from the stem cell graft. The receptors were gathered from a human donor who donated a stem cell graft to a child with acute myeloid leukemia.

Many counts were recorded for this clonotype. J is TRBJ1-2 and V is TRBV10-3; 10 bases align to TRBD1. Per the germline V gene, CDR1 is ENHRY and CDR2 is SYGVKD. J was trimmed by 5 bases and V by 6 bases; bases with no gene match: 0. The length of the CDR3 is 12 residues. Here the CDR3 DNA reads TGTGCCATCAGGGGACAGGGGTATGGCTACACCTTC. This translates into CAIRGQGYGYTF.

This clonotype was seen more than once but under ten times. The chain recombines TRBV5-1 with TRBJ2-3, with D uncertain. From germline, CDR1 is SGHRS and CDR2 YFSETQ. Trimming removed 7 bases from V and 0 bases from J, with 12 bases in between. This CDR3 has 14 amino acids. The CDR3 is CASRRGLSTDTQYF. The CDR3 region has the DNA TGCGCCAGCCGTCGCGGTTTGAGCACAGATACGCAGTATTTT.

The genes are TRBV18 and TRBJ1-4; D gene unclear. Germline loops: CDR1 KGHSH, CDR2 LQKENI. Trimming stripped 3 bases from V and 0 bases from J, with 8 bases between. The CDR3 is 15 amino acids. CDR3 amino acids: CASSPNEPTNEKLFF. CDR3 DNA: TGTGCCAGCTCACCTAATGAGCCAACTAATGAAAAACTGTTTTTT.

The V call is TRBV18, the J call TRBJ2-7; 7 positions match TRBD1. J was trimmed by 2 bases and V by 5 bases; bases with no gene match: 6. Germline V gene sequence: CDR1 KGHSH, CDR2 LQKENI. The CDR3 runs 14 residues. CDR3 in DNA: TGTGCCAGCTCATCCAGGGACAGAACCTACGAGCAGTACTTC. It translates to CASSSRDRTYEQYF.

The rearrangement uses TRBV5-1 and TRBJ2-1; 8 bases match TRBD1. V lost 3 bases to trimming and J lost 4 bases; unmatched junction nucleotides: 6. The CDR3 sequence is 15 residues long. Germline V gene lookup returns CDR1 SGHRS and CDR2 YFSETQ. The CDR3 sequence is CASSSDRGGYNEQFF. CDR3 bases: TGCGCCAGCAGCTCCGACAGGGGTGGGTACAATGAGCAGTTCTTC.

The CDR3 coding sequence is TGCAGTGCTAGAGATTCTTTCAGGGTCCAAGAGACCCAGTACTTC. Translating gives CSARDSFRVQETQYF. V gene TRBV20-1 combines with J gene TRBJ2-5; maybe TRBD1 (5 bases). In germline, CDR1 is DFQATT, CDR2 SNEGSKA (reference sequence). Between the trimmed V and J ends, which lost 0 bases and 1 base, there was a span of 12 bases. The CDR3 is made up of 15 amino acids.

The gene calls are TRBV6-2 or TRBV6-3 and TRBJ2-2; 8 bases align to TRBD1. CDR3 length equals 16 residues. Germline loops: CDR1 MNHEY, CDR2 SVGEGT. The trim removed 4 bases at V and 0 bases at J, leaving 4 bases unmatched. DNA of the CDR3: TGTGCCAGCAGTTCATACAGGGGGGCGAACACCGGGGAGCTGTTTTTT. This sequence encodes CASSSYRGANTGELFF.

J is TRBJ2-2 and V is TRBV29-1; D remains unclear. Trimming took off 7 bases at V and 2 bases at J, with 11 bases between the two ends. Per germline, CDR1 SQVTM and CDR2 ANQGSEA. The CDR3 spans 13 residues. The CDR3 here is CSAQISNTGELFF. In DNA form, the CDR3 reads TGCAGCGCACAAATATCCAACACCGGGGAGCTGTTTTTT.

This clonotype came up a few times. This chain connects TRBV25-1 to TRBJ2-1; 9 bases map to TRBD2. J lost 1 base, V lost 0 bases, and 16 bases had no gene match. CDR1 is MGHDK, CDR2 SYGVNS, per germline. This CDR3 comprises 21 residues. CDR3 region: CASSEYVTSGDPSRSYNEQFF. CDR3 DNA: TGTGCCAGCAGTGAATATGTGACTAGCGGAGACCCCTCGCGTTCCTACAATGAGCAGTTCTTC.

The J gene is TRBJ1-4, the V gene TRBV7-8; 8 bases line up with TRBD1. V dropped 7 bases and J dropped 8; count of bases not matched to a gene: 15. Germline V lookup: CDR1 SGHVS, CDR2 FQNEAQ. This CDR3 spans 16 amino acids. The CDR3 DNA is TGTGCCAGCACAAGTGGACAGGGAACCATAGGGGAAAAACTGTTTTTT. It specifies CASTSGQGTIGEKLFF.

This clonotype came up a few times. This chain uses TRBV7-2 with TRBJ2-7, with 8 bases identical to TRBD2. Germline CDR1 reads SGHTA; CDR2 reads FQGNSA. CDR3 length: 14 amino acids. V lost 5 bases to trimming and J lost 4 bases; unmatched junction nucleotides: 7. CDR3 DNA sequence: TGTGCCAGCAGCCGGTCTAGCGGGTCTTACGAGCAGTACTTC. As protein: CASSRSSGSYEQYF.